One and the same sample provided the 27 T cell receptor beta chains below, sequenced in a study of circulating CD8 cells and anti-PD-1 response in melanoma. From live CD3+CD8+TCRalphabeta+ cells, four PD-1 and/or TIGIT subsets were sorted. The QIAseq Immune Repertoire TCR panel built the libraries from roughly 15 ng of total RNA. TCRdb reprocessed the reads via MiXCR and lists one record per CDR3 protein. The data show about 970 distinct CDR3 sequences, approximately 8.2% seen once. This material consisted of CD8+ T cells from PBMCs, taken at baseline or after one month of anti-PD-1 therapy (not recorded which). These receptors all stem from a human donor with melanoma.

This clonotype is large in the sample. V gene TRBV28 combines with J gene TRBJ2-2; 10 bases match TRBD2. V trimming: 5 bases; J trimming: 2 bases; junction bases outside the gene matches: 5. CDR3 length equals 16 residues. The germline CDR1 and CDR2 sequences are MDHEN and SYDVKM. The CDR3 region has the DNA TGTGCCAGCAGTACCCCTAGCGGGGGTAACACCGGGGAGCTGTTTTTT. It translates to CASSTPSGGNTGELFF.

In its sample, this clonotype is large. This sequence joins TRBV28 and TRBJ2-5; D might be TRBD1 or TRBD2, each matching 6 bases. Germline CDR1 is MDHEN and CDR2 is SYDVKM. This CDR3 is built from 13 residues. V was clipped by 8 bases and J by 3 bases, with 13 bases between them. The CDR3 loop reads CASLRGREETQYF. The CDR3, as DNA: TGTGCCAGCCTCCGGGGGCGCGAAGAGACCCAGTACTTC. The entire variable domain, with the rest obtained from reference TRBV28 and TRBJ2-5, is as follows: DVKVTQSSRYLVKRTGEKVFLECVQDMDHENMFWYRQDPGLGLRLIYFSYDVKMKEKGDIPEGYSVSREKKERFSLILESASTNQTSMYLCASLRGREETQYFGPGTRLLVL.

This clonotype came up a few times. The chain recombines TRBV19 with TRBJ1-5; maybe TRBD1 (5 bases). V was pared by 7 bases and J by 2 bases, with 15 bases between. This CDR3 has 15 residues. CDR1 is LNHDA and CDR2 is SQIVND in the germline V gene (reference sequence). The CDR3 reads CASNLMTGGNQPQHF. In DNA form, the CDR3 reads TGTGCCAGTAATCTAATGACGGGGGGCAATCAGCCCCAGCATTTT. The full variable domain, completed using reference TRBV19 and TRBJ1-5, is DGGITQSPKYLFRKEGQNVTLSCEQNLNHDAMYWYRQDPGQGLRLIYYSQIVNDFQKGDIAEGYSVSREKKESFPLTVTSAQKNPTAFYLCASNLMTGGNQPQHFGDGTRLSIL.

This clonotype is labeled large. This CDR3 reads CASSESHRLAGGPSSYNEQFF. DNA for the CDR3: TGTGCCAGCAGTGAATCCCACCGGCTAGCGGGGGGGCCCAGCTCCTACAATGAGCAGTTCTTC. V and J are TRBV25-1 and TRBJ2-1; 12 bases agree with TRBD2. The CDR3 spans 21 residues. The germline V gene encodes CDR1 MGHDK and CDR2 SYGVNS. J was trimmed by 0 bases and V by 1 base; bases with no gene match: 13.

This clonotype is labeled as large. The CDR3 nucleotides read TGTGCCAGCAGCGTAGTTCCCTGGGGGGAGGATAATTCACCCCTCCACTTT. Its translation: CASSVVPWGEDNSPLHF. The chain has TRBV9 and TRBJ1-6; D might be TRBD1 (5 bases). The CDR3 is 17 amino acids. Germline values: CDR1 SGDLS, CDR2 YYNGEE. Trimming stripped 0 bases from V and 5 bases from J, with 15 bases between. The variable domain in full, completed from reference TRBV9 and TRBJ1-6, reads DSGVTQTPKHLITATGQRVTLRCSPRSGDLSVYWYQQSLDQGLQFLIQYYNGEERAKGNILERFSAQQFPDLHSELNLSSLELGDSALYFCASSVVPWGEDNSPLHFGNGTRLTVT.

By frequency in the sample, this clonotype is medium-sized. CDR3 nucleotide sequence: TGTGCCAGCAGGGATGGACAGGACCATTTTCAAGAGACCCAGTACTTC. As protein: CASRDGQDHFQETQYF. This chain links TRBV2 with TRBJ2-5; 7 nucleotides line up with TRBD1. The V and J ends lost 6 bases and 2 bases, in that order; junction bases with no gene match: 12. Germline CDR1 SNHLY, CDR2 FYNNEI. The CDR3 has 16 residues.

By share, this clonotype ranks as large. The CDR3 is CASSMGTYLSEQYF. CDR3 in DNA: TGTGCCAGTAGTATGGGGACTTACCTTAGCGAGCAGTACTTC. This chain joins TRBV19 and TRBJ2-7, with a weak D call TRBD2 (6 bases). The CDR3 has 14 residues. Between the trimmed V and J ends, which lost 3 bases and 6 bases, there was a span of 15 bases. Germline V gives CDR1 LNHDA, CDR2 SQIVND (reference sequence).

This clonotype qualifies as large. This rearrangement joins TRBV29-1 to TRBJ2-4, with D possibly being TRBD1 (5 bases). The V end was cut by 0 bases, the J end by 9 bases, with 9 bases between. CDR1 is SQVTM and CDR2 is ANQGSEA in the germline V gene. The CDR3 extends over 12 amino acids. The CDR3 nucleotides are TGCAGCGTTGAAGATCAAGGGGCCATTCAGTACTTC. Translated, it gives CSVEDQGAIQYF.

This clonotype is judged medium-sized. The V gene is TRBV19, the J gene TRBJ2-7; D assignment may be TRBD1 or TRBD2 (5 bases each). From germline, CDR1 is LNHDA and CDR2 SQIVND (reference sequence). CDR3 length equals 13 residues. V lost 5 bases to trimming and J lost 2 bases, with 10 bases between them. The DNA for the CDR3 is TGTGCCAGTAGTCTCCGGGGCCCCTACGAGCAGTACTTC. This encodes CASSLRGPYEQYF.

This clonotype was found a few times. Possible read error: a much larger clone is one base away. The V gene is TRBV10-3, the J gene TRBJ2-1; D tentatively reads TRBD1 or TRBD2 (5 bases each). The CDR3 runs 13 residues. Germline lookup yields CDR1 ENHRY and CDR2 SYGVKD. V was trimmed by 5 bases and J by 9 bases, leaving 14 bases between them. The CDR3 bases are TGTGCCATCAGTCAGGGAGAAGTCAGTGAGCAGTTCTTC. It translates to CAISQGEVSEQFF.

V and J are TRBV9 and TRBJ2-1; the match to TRBD2 covers 8 bases. This CDR3 contains 15 residues. From germline, CDR1 is SGDLS and CDR2 YYNGEE. The trim removed 3 bases at V and 7 bases at J, leaving 9 bases unmatched. The DNA for the CDR3 is TGTGCCAGCAGCGCGCGGGGGGTGGTGTTGAATGAGCAGTTCTTC. It specifies CASSARGVVLNEQFF.

This clonotype was counted only a few times. The chain uses TRBV19 and TRBJ2-2; 10 bases fit TRBD1. The ends lost 7 bases at V and 4 bases at J; junction bases unmatched: 9. CDR3 length equals 16 residues. Germline V gene lookup returns CDR1 LNHDA and CDR2 SQIVND (reference sequence). CDR3 in amino acids: CASTTRDRGGTGELFF. CDR3 bases: TGTGCCAGTACCACCAGGGACAGGGGTGGCACCGGGGAGCTGTTTTTT.

This clonotype is classed as medium-sized. The CDR3 loop is CSVEEDPGTEAFF. CDR3 in DNA: TGCAGCGTTGAAGAAGACCCGGGCACTGAAGCTTTCTTT. This chain links TRBV29-1 with TRBJ1-1; no reliable D call. This CDR3 has 13 residues. V lost 0 bases and J lost 4, with 9 bases in between. CDR1 is SQVTM and CDR2 is ANQGSEA in the germline V gene.

By share, this clonotype ranks as large. The rearrangement joins TRBV19 to TRBJ2-2, with a weak D call TRBD2 (6 bases). This CDR3 is 13 amino acids long. Germline-derived CDR1 and CDR2 are LNHDA and SQIVND (reference sequence). Trimming pared 1 base from V and 6 bases from J, leaving 6 bases between. CDR3 protein: CASSIGEAGELFF. The CDR3 bases are TGTGCCAGTAGTATAGGGGAGGCCGGGGAGCTGTTTTTT.

This clonotype is judged medium-sized. CDR3 DNA sequence: TGTGCCAGCAGCCCCCAGGGAGAAGGGGCCAACGTCCTGACTTTC. Amino acid sequence: CASSPQGEGANVLTF. The chain employs TRBV6-2 or TRBV6-3 and TRBJ2-6; perhaps D is TRBD1 or TRBD2 (5 bases each). CDR1 MNHEY and CDR2 SVGEGT come from the germline V gene. The V gene lost 6 bases and the J gene lost 4 bases, with 13 bases spanning the gap. This CDR3 comprises 15 residues.

In this sample, this clonotype turned up a few times. The rearrangement links TRBV30 to TRBJ1-6; D ambiguous. The CDR3 is made up of 13 amino acids. The germline CDR1 and CDR2 sequences are GTSNPN and SVGIG (reference sequence). V was pared by 2 bases and J by 7 bases, with 9 bases between. Here the CDR3 reads CAWSIVRNSPLHF. In DNA form, the CDR3 reads TGTGCCTGGAGTATAGTGAGGAATTCACCCCTCCACTTT.

This clonotype is termed medium-sized. The V and J genes are TRBV7-3 and TRBJ2-5; tentatively, D is TRBD1 or TRBD2 (6 bases each). In germline, CDR1 is SGHTA, CDR2 FQGTGA. V shed 5 bases and J shed 3 bases, with 19 bases lying between them. The CDR3 has 16 residues. CDR3 amino acids: CASSQNPGGHEETQYF. CDR3 in DNA: TGTGCCAGCAGCCAAAACCCCGGGGGACATGAAGAGACCCAGTACTTC.

By frequency in the sample, this clonotype is medium-sized (0.01 to 0.1%). DNA for the CDR3: TGTGCCAGTAGTATAGGCCACCGGACAGGAGAGAACACTGAAGCTTTCTTT. Its protein product is CASSIGHRTGENTEAFF. The chain recombines TRBV19 with TRBJ1-1, with TRBD1 identical over 7 bases. J lost 1 base, V lost 1 base, and 9 bases had no gene match. Germline assignment: CDR1 LNHDA and CDR2 SQIVND (reference sequence). The CDR3 is 17 residues long.

Sample share makes this clonotype large (0.1 to 1%). This sequence joins TRBV5-4 and TRBJ1-1; D is unresolved. This CDR3 spans 14 amino acids. V lost 2 bases and J lost 6, with 14 bases in between. The germline V gene has CDR1 SGHNT and CDR2 YYREEE (reference sequence). CDR3 coding DNA: TGTGCCAGCAGCTTCATGGGGAGCCCCCCTGAAGCTTTCTTT. Protein product: CASSFMGSPPEAFF.

The rearrangement uses TRBV29-1 and TRBJ2-3; D is perhaps TRBD2 (5 bases). Germline loops: CDR1 SQVTM, CDR2 ANQGSEA. The CDR3 length is 15 residues. Trimming shortened V by 6 bases and J by 0 bases, and 16 bases separated the two germline ends. In DNA form, the CDR3 reads TGCAGCGTGGCTCCGGAGGCTAGCAGCACAGATACGCAGTATTTT. The encoded protein is CSVAPEASSTDTQYF.

This clonotype qualifies as medium-sized. This chain uses TRBV7-2 with TRBJ2-2; weak D call: TRBD1 (5 bases). Trimming pared 1 base from V and 6 bases from J, leaving 12 bases between. This CDR3 is built from 15 residues. Germline CDR1 and CDR2: SGHTA and FQGNSA. CDR3 coding DNA: TGTGCCAGCAGCTTAGGACAGACGATTCCCGGGGAGCTGTTTTTT. Its translation is CASSLGQTIPGELFF.

This clonotype was found a few times. This may come from a read error, since a much larger clone is one base off. This chain joins TRBV19 and TRBJ2-1; TRBD2 aligns across 7 bases. CDR3 length equals 14 residues. The germline V gene encodes CDR1 LNHDA and CDR2 SQIVND (reference sequence). The CDR3 coding sequence is TGTACCACTCAGAGGACGGGGGGCTACAATGAGCAGTTCTTC. Amino acids: CTTQRTGGYNEQFF. The variable domain in full, with the rest retrieved from reference TRBV19 and TRBJ2-1, is DGGITQSPKYLFRKEGQNVTLSCEQNLNHDAMYWYRQDPGQGLRLIYYSQIVNDFQKGDIAEGYSVSREKKESFPLTVTSAQKNPTAFYLCTTQRTGGYNEQFFGPGTRLTVL.

By frequency in the sample, this clonotype is medium-sized. The rearrangement joins TRBV7-9 to TRBJ1-2; a weak D match, TRBD1 (6 bases). Germline-derived CDR1 and CDR2 are SEHNR and FQNEAQ (reference sequence). Between the trimmed V and J ends, which lost 7 bases and 1 base, there was a span of 22 bases. The CDR3 totals 17 residues. CDR3 amino acids: CASTSISRGALNYGYTF. DNA for the CDR3: TGTGCCAGCACCTCGATTTCCCGGGGGGCCCTTAACTATGGCTACACCTTC. The variable domain in full, with the rest retrieved from reference TRBV7-9 and TRBJ1-2, is DTGVSQNPRHKITKRGQNVTFRCDPISEHNRLYWYRQTLGQGPEFLTYFQNEAQLEKSRLLSDRFSAERPKGSFSTLEIQRTEQGDSAMYLCASTSISRGALNYGYTFGSGTRLTVV.

This clonotype is large by share. This rearrangement joins TRBV7-9 to TRBJ2-1; 14 bases map to TRBD2. CDR1 is SEHNR, CDR2 FQNEAQ, per germline (reference sequence). Germline trimming cut 3 bases from V and 7 bases from J; bases unmatched to any gene: 8. There are 17 residues in the CDR3. CDR3 sequence (DNA): TGTGCCAGCAGCTTGGGCCCGTGGACTAGCGGGGGGAATGAGCAGTTCTTC. Its translation: CASSLGPWTSGGNEQFF.

By share, this clonotype counts as large. The chain uses TRBV28 and TRBJ2-7, with D perhaps matching TRBD1 or TRBD2 (5 bases each). There are 15 residues in the CDR3. V dropped 2 bases and J dropped 4 bases, with 15 bases sitting between them. Germline-derived CDR1 and CDR2 are MDHEN and SYDVKM. CDR3 DNA sequence: TGTGCCAGCAGTTTACCCCATCTGGGGGATTACGAGCAGTACTTC. It specifies CASSLPHLGDYEQYF.

In this sample, this clonotype is medium-sized. The rearrangement links TRBV6-4 to TRBJ2-2; TRBD1 might be the D (6 bases). The length of the CDR3 is 14 residues. V gave up 2 bases and J gave up 4 bases, with 8 bases separating them. The germline gives CDR1 MRHNA, CDR2 SNTAGT. CDR3 bases: TGTGCCAGCAGTGACAGGGGGAGCACCGGGGAGCTGTTTTTT. This codes for CASSDRGSTGELFF.

This clonotype is labeled as medium-sized. The chain links TRBV6-6 to TRBJ2-7; no firm D call. CDR3 length: 11 amino acids. V was pared by 8 bases and J by 0 bases, with 5 bases between. Germline CDR1 and CDR2: MNHNY and SVGAGI (reference sequence). CDR3 in DNA: TGTGCCAGCGGGATCTCCTACGAGCAGTACTTC. Its translation: CASGISYEQYF.